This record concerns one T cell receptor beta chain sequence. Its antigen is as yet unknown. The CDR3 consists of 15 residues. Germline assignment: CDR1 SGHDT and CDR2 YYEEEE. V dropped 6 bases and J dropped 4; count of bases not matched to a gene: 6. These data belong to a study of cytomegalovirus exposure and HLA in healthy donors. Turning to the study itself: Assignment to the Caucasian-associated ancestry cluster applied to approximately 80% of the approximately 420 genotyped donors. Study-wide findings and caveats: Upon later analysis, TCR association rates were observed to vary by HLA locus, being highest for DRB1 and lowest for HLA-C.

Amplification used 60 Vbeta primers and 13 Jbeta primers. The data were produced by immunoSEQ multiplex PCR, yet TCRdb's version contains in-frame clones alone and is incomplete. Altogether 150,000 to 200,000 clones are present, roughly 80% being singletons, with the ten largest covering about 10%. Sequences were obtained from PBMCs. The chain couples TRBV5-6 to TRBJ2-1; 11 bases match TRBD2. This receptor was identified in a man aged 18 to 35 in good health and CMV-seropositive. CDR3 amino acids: CASTHSGRDYNEQFF. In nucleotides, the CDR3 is TGTGCCAGCACACATAGCGGGAGGGATTACAATGAGCAGTTCTTC.